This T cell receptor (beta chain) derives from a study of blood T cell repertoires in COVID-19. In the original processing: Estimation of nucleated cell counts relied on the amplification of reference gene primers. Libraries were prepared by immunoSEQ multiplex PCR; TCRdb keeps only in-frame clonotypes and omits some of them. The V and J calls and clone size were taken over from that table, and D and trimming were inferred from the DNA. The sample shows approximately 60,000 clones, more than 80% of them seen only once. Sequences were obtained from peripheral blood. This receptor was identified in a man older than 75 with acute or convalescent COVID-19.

The CDR3 protein is CATRTTLLGAFF. As DNA, the CDR3 is TGTGCCACCCGGACAACGCTTTTGGGAGCTTTCTTT. The rearrangement joins TRBV28 to TRBJ1-1; tentative D call: TRBD1 (5 bases). Germline V gene sequence: CDR1 MDHEN, CDR2 SYDVKM. V was shortened by 10 bases and J by 10 bases, with 19 bases between the two germline ends. This CDR3 spans 12 amino acids.